Following are 2 T cell receptor beta chains from one sample sequenced in a study of T-cell reconstitution after alpha-beta-depleted transplantation in children. TCRbeta library preparation incorporated unique molecular identifiers. Using its own MiXCR run on the PCR reads, TCRdb lists one record per CDR3 protein. The profile shows approximately 230,000 distinct CDR3 sequences, about 23% of them singletons. The sample here was PBMCs, taken before TCRalphabeta/CD19-depleted stem cell transplant. Receptor source: a girl aged 2 to 10 with Fanconi anemia, due to receive a stem cell transplant.

This clonotype was counted many times. J is TRBJ2-7 and V is TRBV29-1; TRBD1 agrees at 9 bases. The V gene's germline CDR1 is SQVTM and CDR2 ANQGSEA. The CDR3 sequence is 15 residues long. V trimming: 5 bases; J trimming: 3 bases; junction bases outside the gene matches: 11. The CDR3 sequence: CSVIRGTGIYYEQYF. The CDR3 coding sequence is TGCAGCGTTATTAGAGGGACAGGGATATACTACGAGCAGTACTTC.

The chain has TRBV6-1 and TRBJ2-1; D not certain. CDR1 and CDR2 (germline): MNHNS, SASEGT. The germline V and J ends were trimmed by 6 bases and 6 bases, with 9 bases remaining between them. There are 12 residues in the CDR3. The CDR3 coding sequence is TGTGCCAGCAGAAATAGCCGCAATGAGCAGTTCTTC. Its protein product is CASRNSRNEQFF.